This T cell receptor (beta chain) was captured by sequencing in a study of cytomegalovirus exposure and HLA in healthy donors. The CDR3 contains 11 residues. Germline V gene sequence: CDR1 SEHNR, CDR2 FQNEAQ (reference sequence). Trimming shortened V by 7 bases and J by 5 bases, and 8 bases separated the two germline ends. The PCR made use of 60 Vbeta and 13 Jbeta primers. The protocol was immunoSEQ multiplex PCR, while the TCRdb copy is restricted to in-frame clones and leaves out a portion. The sample's table shows about 150,000 clones. Sequencing was performed on PBMCs. The sequence derives from a woman between 50 and 59 years old in good health and CMV-seronegative. The genes are TRBV7-9 and TRBJ1-2; D remains unclear. The CDR3 is CASTLLYGYTF. CDR3 nucleotide sequence: TGTGCCAGCACCCTCCTTTATGGCTACACCTTC.